The rows below give T cell receptor beta chains drawn from one sample of a study of blood T cell repertoires in COVID-19. Here immunoSEQ multiplex PCR was the method, and the copy in TCRdb shows in-frame clones only, minus some. The table lists about 120,000 clones, about 80% of them singletons. The sequencing input was peripheral blood. The receptors derive from a man between 65 and 79 years old with active or convalescent COVID-19. Each CDR3 is given with its conserved first and last residue. D genes are given only for firm matches. Not every row has a clone size; where given, it reads once, few, many or a size class.

j_gene	abundance	d_gene	v_gene	CDR3nt	CDR3aa
TRBJ1-2	.	.	TRBV30	TGTGCCTGGAGTGTACTCCATGGCTACACCTTC	CAWSVLHGYTF
TRBJ2-3	.	TRBD2	TRBV11-3	TGTGCCAGCAGAGATCGCGGGGGGTCTAGCACAGATACGCAGTATTTT	CASRDRGGSSTDTQYF
TRBJ1-2	few	TRBD1	TRBV11-1	TGTGCCAGCAGCTTAAGAGGGGGCGGCTATGGCTACACCTTC	CASSLRGGGYGYTF
TRBJ2-7	.	TRBD2	TRBV11-3	TGTGCCAGTTCGATAGCGGGAGGGCCGAGGGAGCAGTACTTC	CASSIAGGPREQYF
TRBJ2-7	.	.	TRBV6-5	TGTGCCAGCAGTTACGTCCAGGGAAGCTCCTACGAGCAGTACTTC	CASSYVQGSSYEQYF
TRBJ2-1	.	.	TRBV27	TGTGCCAGCAGTTTAGCGGGCCGATACAATGAGCAGTTCTTC	CASSLAGRYNEQFF
TRBJ2-7	.	.	TRBV15	TGTGCCACCAGCAGAGATACGGGCTACGAGCAGTACTTC	CATSRDTGYEQYF
TRBJ1-5	.	.	TRBV7-2	TGTGCCAGCAGCTTAGCAGGCGGACAGCCCCAGCATTTT	CASSLAGGQPQHF
TRBJ1-3	.	TRBD1	TRBV7-6	TGTGCCAGCAGCCGGGGACAGGGCGTTTCTGGAAACACCATATATTTT	CASSRGQGVSGNTIYF
TRBJ1-2	.	.	TRBV5-1	TGCGCCAGCAGCTTTGCGGGGTCTGATGGCTACACCTTC	CASSFAGSDGYTF
TRBJ2-7	once	.	TRBV3-1/TRBV3-2	TGTGCCAGCAGCCAAGCAACTACCCTTTCCGGAGACGAGCAGTACTTC	CASSQATTLSGDEQYF
TRBJ1-2	.	TRBD1	TRBV27	TGTGCCAGCAGTAGAGATTGGACAGGGGCGGCCGGCTACACCTTC	CASSRDWTGAAGYTF
TRBJ2-1	.	TRBD1	TRBV28	TGTGCCAGCAGTCCGGACAGGGGGAATGAGCAGTTCTTC	CASSPDRGNEQFF
TRBJ2-7	.	TRBD1	TRBV2	TGTGCCAGCAGCGCCGACAGGGGGGGAACCTACGAGCAGTACTTC	CASSADRGGTYEQYF
TRBJ1-1	.	TRBD1	TRBV7-2	TGTGCCAGCAGCGCGGGACAGGGTGGCACTGAAGCTTTCTTT	CASSAGQGGTEAFF
TRBJ1-2	.	.	TRBV6-2/TRBV6-3	TGTGCCAGCAGTCCACGTAGGGGCGGGGGCTATGGCTACACCTTC	CASSPRRGGGYGYTF
TRBJ1-1	.	.	TRBV6-1	TGTGCCAGCAGTTCCTATATAATGAACACTGAAGCTTTCTTT	CASSSYIMNTEAFF
TRBJ1-1	.	TRBD1	TRBV10-1	TGCGCCAGCAGCCCCCGACAGGGTGGACTAAAAGCTTTCTTT	CASSPRQGGLKAFF
TRBJ2-7	.	.	TRBV4-1	TGCGCCAGCAGCCAAAGTCACCAGAATCCCTACGAGCAGTACTTC	CASSQSHQNPYEQYF
TRBJ2-1	.	TRBD2	TRBV29-1	TGCAGCGTTGATGGGCGGGGGGCCTACAATGAGCAGTTCTTC	CSVDGRGAYNEQFF
TRBJ2-4	once	TRBD2	TRBV5-1	TGCGCCAGCAGCTTGGCCTCGACTAGCGGGAGGGCCGACATTCAGTACTTC	CASSLASTSGRADIQYF
TRBJ2-1	.	.	TRBV30	TGTGCCTGGAGTCGACAGGATGAGCAGTTCTTC	CAWSRQDEQFF
TRBJ2-3	.	TRBD2	TRBV11-3	TGTGCCAGCAGCTCCCCTACCGGCGGGAGAGGCACAGATACGCAGTATTTT	CASSSPTGGRGTDTQYF
TRBJ1-5	.	.	TRBV18	TGTGCCAGCTCACCACAGACACAACAGCCCCAGCATTTT	CASSPQTQQPQHF
TRBJ1-2	.	.	TRBV30	TGTGCCTGGTTTAGAGGTCGGGGGGATAACTATGGCTACACCTTC	CAWFRGRGDNYGYTF
TRBJ1-6	.	.	TRBV6-5	TGTGCCAGCACCGAAAGAGGAAAAAATTCACCCCTCCACTTT	CASTERGKNSPLHF
TRBJ2-2	.	.	TRBV3-1/TRBV3-2	TGTGCCAGCAGCCAAGCCGAGCCCGGGGAGCTGTTTTTT	CASSQAEPGELFF
TRBJ2-7	.	TRBD2	TRBV7-9	TGTGCCAGCAGCCTCGTAGCGGGAGGGCTGGAGTACGAGCAGTACTTC	CASSLVAGGLEYEQYF
TRBJ2-1	few	TRBD1	TRBV6-2/TRBV6-3	TGTGCCAGCAGTTACACTTACGGACAGGGGATCTCCTACAATGAGCAGTTCTTC	CASSYTYGQGISYNEQFF
TRBJ1-2	.	TRBD1	TRBV5-1	TGCGCCAGCAGCCCGGGCTCGGGACAGGGTCGTGGCTACACCTTC	CASSPGSGQGRGYTF
TRBJ2-7	.	.	TRBV5-1	TGCGCCAGCAGCTTGGCCGGAGAGGGTGGGGAGCAGTACTTC	CASSLAGEGGEQYF
TRBJ1-2	.	.	TRBV7-9	TGTGCCAGCAGCTTAGAATCCGGGTTAGGCTACACCTTC	CASSLESGLGYTF
TRBJ2-2	.	TRBD1	TRBV10-2	TGCGCCAGCTCGAGGACAGGCCAAGTCGTAGGCGGACAAGAGGAGCTGTTTTTT	CASSRTGQVVGGQEELFF
TRBJ2-4	few	TRBD1	TRBV5-8	TGTGCCAGCAGCTTGTTGACAATCGGGACAGGGGTCAAAAACATTCAGTACTTC	CASSLLTIGTGVKNIQYF
TRBJ2-3	.	TRBD2	TRBV18	TGTGCCAGCTCTGCGGGGGTAAGCACAGATACGCAGTATTTT	CASSAGVSTDTQYF
TRBJ2-6	.	TRBD2	TRBV5-6	TGTGCCAGCAGCTTGGACCCCGGGGGGGCTGGGGCCAACGTCCTGACTTTC	CASSLDPGGAGANVLTF
TRBJ2-1	few	.	TRBV11-2	TGTGCCAGCAGCTTGAGGGCGGTAGTCATATTCCACAATGAGCAGTTCTTC	CASSLRAVVIFHNEQFF
TRBJ1-1	.	.	TRBV19	TGTGCCAGTATCTCGGGGGGGCGTATTTCTAACACTGAAGCTTTCTTT	CASISGGRISNTEAFF
TRBJ1-1	.	.	TRBV20-1	TGCAGTGCTAGGAGGGAAACTGAAGCTTTCTTT	CSARRETEAFF
TRBJ2-3	.	.	TRBV13	TGTGCCAGCAGCTTGATGTCCGGGTACCAAAGCACAGATACGCAGTATTTT	CASSLMSGYQSTDTQYF
TRBJ1-4	.	.	TRBV23-1	TGCGCCAGCAGTCTGACAGCGCGGAAATTACGGTATGAAAAACTGTTTTTT	CASSLTARKLRYEKLFF
TRBJ1-2	.	TRBD1	TRBV6-2/TRBV6-3	TGTGCCAGCAGCACGACAGGGAATGGCTACACCTTC	CASSTTGNGYTF
TRBJ2-7	.	.	TRBV19	TGTGCCAGTAGTATAGTAGCCCCCGCCCGGTCCTACGAGCAGTACTTC	CASSIVAPARSYEQYF
TRBJ2-2	once	TRBD2	TRBV5-1	TGCGCCAGCAGCTTCCAACTAGCGGGAGCCGGGGAGCTGTTTTTT	CASSFQLAGAGELFF
TRBJ1-4	.	TRBD1	TRBV7-9	TGTGCCAGCAGCTTGGGGGGACAGGATGCCGAAAAACTGTTTTTT	CASSLGGQDAEKLFF
TRBJ1-4	few	TRBD1	TRBV28	TGTGCCAGCAGTTCAGGACAGGGCGGTGAAAAACTGTTTTTT	CASSSGQGGEKLFF
TRBJ1-1	.	.	TRBV20-1	TGCAGTGCTAGAGCGTGGCATGAAGCTTTCTTT	CSARAWHEAFF
TRBJ2-4	.	.	TRBV14	TGTGCCAGCAGCCAAGCCCCTGGAGTGGGGGGCATTCAGTACTTC	CASSQAPGVGGIQYF
TRBJ2-1	.	.	TRBV18	TGTGCCAGCTCACCCCGACAGGTAAACTCCTACAATGAGCAGTTCTTC	CASSPRQVNSYNEQFF
TRBJ2-1	.	.	TRBV27	TGTGCCAGCAGTTTATTCAGCTACAATGAGCAGTTCTTC	CASSLFSYNEQFF
TRBJ1-3	.	TRBD1	TRBV19	TGTGCCAGTAGTAAGGGGACAGTACTCTCTGGAAACACCATATATTTT	CASSKGTVLSGNTIYF
TRBJ2-4	.	TRBD2	TRBV28	TGTGCCAGCAGTCACACTCCGGGACTAGCGGGACCACCGTATGGCATTCAGTACTTC	CASSHTPGLAGPPYGIQYF
TRBJ2-7	.	TRBD2	TRBV11-2	TGTGCCAGCAGCTTAGCGGGAGGAGGGTGGGGGTTTAATTACGAGCAGTACTTC	CASSLAGGGWGFNYEQYF
TRBJ1-5	.	.	TRBV3-1/TRBV3-2	TGTGCCAGTCTCGACAGGAATAGCAATCAGCCCCAGCATTTT	CASLDRNSNQPQHF